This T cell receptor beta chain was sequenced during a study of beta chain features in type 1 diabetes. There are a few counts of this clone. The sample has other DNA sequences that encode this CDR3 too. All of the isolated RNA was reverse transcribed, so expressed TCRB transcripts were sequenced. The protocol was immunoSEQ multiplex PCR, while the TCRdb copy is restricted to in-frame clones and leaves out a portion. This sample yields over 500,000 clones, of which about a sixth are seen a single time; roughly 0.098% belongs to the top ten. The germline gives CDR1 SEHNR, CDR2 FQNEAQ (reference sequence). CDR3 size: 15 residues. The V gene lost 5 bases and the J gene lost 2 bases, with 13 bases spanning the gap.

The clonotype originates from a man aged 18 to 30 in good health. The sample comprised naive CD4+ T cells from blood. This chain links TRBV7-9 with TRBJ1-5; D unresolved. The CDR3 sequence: CASSPTGSGNQPQHF. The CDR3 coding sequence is TGTGCCAGCAGCCCAACCGGTTCCGGCAATCAGCCCCAGCATTTT.